This T cell receptor (beta chain) was profiled in a study of blood T cell repertoires in COVID-19. Profiling relied on immunoSEQ multiplex PCR, and the TCRdb table lists in-frame clones only, not all of them. The data hold 240,000 or so clones, with over 70% observed a single time. Trimming took 0 bases from V and 7 from J; bases not matched to a gene: 8. This CDR3 has 16 residues. Germline CDR1 is LGHDT and CDR2 is YNNKEL (reference sequence). This chain uses TRBV3-1 (or the pseudogene TRBV3-2) with TRBJ2-2; 7 nucleotides match TRBD1. The sequencing sample was made of peripheral blood. The receptor was derived from a woman aged 80 or older with acute or convalescent COVID-19. CDR3 in amino acids: CASSQDWQGEGGELFF. In nucleotides, the CDR3 is TGTGCCAGCAGCCAAGATTGGCAGGGGGAAGGCGGGGAGCTGTTTTTT.